This T cell receptor beta chain was sequenced during a study of cytomegalovirus exposure and HLA in healthy donors. Study-wide points: The study reported that TCR beta sequences accurately predicted HLA-A and HLA-B alleles in most subjects.

PCR employed 60 Vbeta and 13 Jbeta primers. TCRdb's copy holds only in-frame clones and misses some; the assay was immunoSEQ multiplex PCR. The top ten hold about 10% of the sample, which has around 35,000 clones, roughly 79% seen once. The CDR3 sequence is 15 residues long. V trimming: 1 base; J trimming: 5 bases; junction bases outside the gene matches: 5. Germline V gives CDR1 SGDLS, CDR2 YYNGEE. This clone turned up a few times. Antigen specificity is unknown. This receptor was obtained from a middle-aged woman in good health and CMV-seronegative. Input material: PBMCs. The J gene is TRBJ2-5, the V gene TRBV9; 10 nucleotides align to TRBD1. CDR3 DNA sequence: TGTGCCAGCAGCGTAATGGGACAGGGGATCGAGACCCAGTACTTC. It specifies CASSVMGQGIETQYF. The full variable domain, in which reference TRBV9 and TRBJ2-5 provide the parts outside the CDR3, is DSGVTQTPKHLITATGQRVTLRCSPRSGDLSVYWYQQSLDQGLQFLIQYYNGEERAKGNILERFSAQQFPDLHSELNLSSLELGDSALYFCASSVMGQGIETQYFGPGTRLLVL.